The 14 T cell receptor beta chains below were found in one sample sequenced in a study of blood T cell repertoires in COVID-19. TCRdb's table, derived via immunoSEQ multiplex PCR, lists solely in-frame clones and lacks some. The data show a few hundred thousand clones, around 86% seen once. What was sequenced was peripheral blood. The receptor source for this set is a man aged 25-40 years who had recovered from COVID-19.

This clone came up a few times. This rearrangement joins TRBV6-6 to TRBJ1-5; D not certain. This CDR3 contains 14 residues. The germline V gene has CDR1 MNHNY and CDR2 SVGAGI (reference sequence). V was cut by 10 bases and J by 6 bases, with 19 bases left in between. The CDR3 here is CATGRRAFGQPQHF. The DNA for the CDR3 is TGTGCCACAGGTAGGCGGGCCTTTGGTCAGCCCCAGCATTTT.

The rearrangement links TRBV6-5 to TRBJ2-2; D may be TRBD1 (5 bases). The CDR3 runs to 16 residues. Trimming took off 0 bases at V and 1 base at J, with 9 bases between the two ends. The germline V gene has CDR1 MNHEY and CDR2 SVGAGI. The DNA for the CDR3 is TGTGCCAGCAGTTACTCTGGGGCAGGGAACACCGGGGAGCTGTTTTTT. The encoded protein is CASSYSGAGNTGELFF.

The V gene is TRBV6-5, the J gene TRBJ1-5, with D tentatively TRBD1 (6 bases). Germline CDR1 reads MNHEY; CDR2 reads SVGAGI. The CDR3 is 15 residues long. V lost 6 bases, J lost 7 bases, and 19 bases lay in between. The CDR3 DNA follows: TGTGCCAGCAGGCAGGGGACCTCCTGGGAGCAGCCCCAGCATTTT. It encodes CASRQGTSWEQPQHF.

The chain recombines TRBV3-1 (or the pseudogene TRBV3-2) with TRBJ2-7, with a possible D match to TRBD1 (6 bases). The V gene lost 4 bases and the J gene lost 3 bases, with 10 bases spanning the gap. This CDR3 comprises 13 residues. Germline CDR1 LGHDT, CDR2 YNNKEL (reference sequence). CDR3: CASSPGTLYEQYF. The CDR3 coding sequence is TGTGCCAGCAGCCCTGGGACACTCTACGAGCAGTACTTC.

The V and J genes are TRBV15 and TRBJ2-3; D possibly corresponds to TRBD2 (5 bases). There are 12 residues in the CDR3. The germline V gene has CDR1 LNHNV and CDR2 YYDKDF (reference sequence). With 6 bases removed from V and 8 bases from J, the gap between germline ends came to 12 bases. The CDR3 reads CATSLEGSTQYF. In DNA form, the CDR3 reads TGTGCCACCAGTCTTGAGGGAAGTACGCAGTATTTT.

This clone was counted a single time. The chain recombines TRBV5-1 with TRBJ2-5; D is perhaps TRBD1 (6 bases). The V gene lost 4 bases and the J gene lost 4 bases, with 17 bases spanning the gap. The CDR3 has 15 residues. Germline V lookup: CDR1 SGHRS, CDR2 YFSETQ. CDR3 sequence: CASSPEGVGGETQYF. The CDR3 region has the DNA TGCGCCAGCAGCCCTGAGGGGGTAGGAGGAGAGACCCAGTACTTC.

In the case of this clone: The junction does not match germline at one end; this may be a read error. The V gene is TRBV12-5, the J gene TRBJ2-5; 11 bases are shared with TRBD1. CDR3 size: 17 residues. Per the germline V gene, CDR1 is LGHNT and CDR2 is FRNRAP. In DNA form, the CDR3 reads TGTGCTAGTGGGTTGGGTCAACCCGGGACAGGGGGTGAGACCCAGTACTTC. This codes for CASGLGQPGTGGETQYF.

The V call is TRBV6-2 or TRBV6-3, the J call TRBJ2-7; TRBD1 matches 7 bases. Losses at the gene ends were 7 bases for V and 7 bases for J; bases not matched to a gene: 13. CDR3 length: 14 residues. CDR1 MNHEY and CDR2 SVGEGT come from the germline V gene. The CDR3 coding sequence is TGTGCCAGCACCCCCCTGACAGGGCTGGGGGAGCAGTACTTC. This encodes CASTPLTGLGEQYF.

The CDR3 spells CASSFIRDYGYTF. In nucleotides, the CDR3 is TGTGCCAGCAGCTTTATTCGCGACTATGGCTACACCTTC. The chain has TRBV7-9 and TRBJ1-2, with D hard to call. The V and J ends lost 3 bases and 3 bases respectively, with 8 bases between them. CDR1 is SEHNR and CDR2 is FQNEAQ in the germline V gene (reference sequence). This CDR3 has 13 residues.

The chain carries TRBV6-4 and TRBJ1-6; 9 bases are a match to TRBD1. The length of the CDR3 is 14 residues. With V trimmed by 3 bases and J by 9 bases, 3 bases remained unmatched. The germline CDR1 and CDR2 sequences are MRHNA and SNTAGT. Here the CDR3 reads CASSEGQGISPLHF. The CDR3 nucleotides are TGTGCCAGCAGTGAGGGACAGGGCATTTCACCCCTCCACTTT.

V usage is TRBV10-1 and J usage is TRBJ2-3, with TRBD2 as a possible D gene (7 bases). The CDR3 is 14 amino acids. The germline V gene has CDR1 WNHNN and CDR2 SYGVQD (reference sequence). Trimming left V 10 bases short and J 2 bases short, with 16 bases between. CDR3 amino acids: CATTEGGNTDTQYF. CDR3 coding DNA: TGCGCCACCACCGAGGGGGGGAACACAGATACGCAGTATTTT.

The chain combines TRBV9 with TRBJ2-3; TRBD2 matches at 11 bases. The germline V gene encodes CDR1 SGDLS and CDR2 YYNGEE. The CDR3 is 18 residues long. Trimming cost V 0 bases and J 4 bases; bases outside gene matches: 10. In DNA form, the CDR3 reads TGTGCCAGCAGCGTAGAGGTTAGCGGGGGGGCCCTATCAGATACGCAGTATTTT. Protein sequence: CASSVEVSGGALSDTQYF.

The CDR3 DNA follows: TGCAGCGTTGGGATTAGCGGGGGGGCTAGGGAGGAGCAGTTCTTC. It translates to CSVGISGGAREEQFF. J is TRBJ2-1 and V is TRBV29-1; 11 bases align to TRBD2. Trimming took 4 bases from V and 10 from J; bases not matched to a gene: 12. The length of the CDR3 is 15 residues. Germline CDR1 and CDR2: SQVTM and ANQGSEA.

The chain uses TRBV10-3 and TRBJ2-7, with D possibly TRBD1 on 6 matching bases. CDR1 is ENHRY and CDR2 is SYGVKD in the germline V gene. The CDR3 has 14 amino acids. Deletions cut 6 bases from V and 6 bases from J, with 18 bases between. CDR3 loop: CAISEDRYSFEQYV. The CDR3 DNA reads TGTGCCATCAGCGAAGACAGGTATTCGTTCGAGCAGTACGTC.